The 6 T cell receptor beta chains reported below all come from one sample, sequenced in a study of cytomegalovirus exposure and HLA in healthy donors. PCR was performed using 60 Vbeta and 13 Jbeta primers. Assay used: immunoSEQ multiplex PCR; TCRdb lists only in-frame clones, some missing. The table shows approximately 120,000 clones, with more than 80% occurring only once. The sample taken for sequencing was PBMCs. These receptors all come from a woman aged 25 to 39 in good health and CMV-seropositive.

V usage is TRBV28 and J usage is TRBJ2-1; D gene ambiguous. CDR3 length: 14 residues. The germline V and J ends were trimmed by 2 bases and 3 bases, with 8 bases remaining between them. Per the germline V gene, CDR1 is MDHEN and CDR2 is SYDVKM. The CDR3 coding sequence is TGTGCCAGCAGTTTAGCCGGAGTCTACAATGAGCAGTTCTTC. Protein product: CASSLAGVYNEQFF.

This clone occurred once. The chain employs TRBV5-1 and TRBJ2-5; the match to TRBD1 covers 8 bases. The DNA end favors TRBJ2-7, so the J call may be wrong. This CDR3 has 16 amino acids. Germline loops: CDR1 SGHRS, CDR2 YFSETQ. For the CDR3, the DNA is TGCGCCAGCAGCCCGGGACAGGCCCCCTCCTTTTACGAGCAGTACTTC. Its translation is CASSPGQAPSFYEQYF.

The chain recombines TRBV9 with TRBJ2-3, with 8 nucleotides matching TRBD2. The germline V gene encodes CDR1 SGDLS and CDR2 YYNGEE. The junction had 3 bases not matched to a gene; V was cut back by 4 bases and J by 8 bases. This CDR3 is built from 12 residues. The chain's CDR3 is CASSPSGGTQYF. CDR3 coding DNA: TGTGCCAGCAGCCCCAGCGGGGGTACGCAGTATTTT.

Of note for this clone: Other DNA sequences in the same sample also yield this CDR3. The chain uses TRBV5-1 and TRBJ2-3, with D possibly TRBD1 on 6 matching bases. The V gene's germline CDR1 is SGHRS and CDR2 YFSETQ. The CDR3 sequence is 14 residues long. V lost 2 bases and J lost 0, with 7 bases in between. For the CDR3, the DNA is TGCGCCAGCAGCTTAGGGGGTAGCACAGATACGCAGTATTTT. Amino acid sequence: CASSLGGSTDTQYF. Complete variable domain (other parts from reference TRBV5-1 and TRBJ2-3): KAGVTQTPRYLIKTRGQQVTLSCSPISGHRSVSWYQQTPGQGLQFLFEYFSETQRNKGNFPGRFSGRQFSNSRSEMNVSTLELGDSALYLCASSLGGSTDTQYFGPGTRLTVL.

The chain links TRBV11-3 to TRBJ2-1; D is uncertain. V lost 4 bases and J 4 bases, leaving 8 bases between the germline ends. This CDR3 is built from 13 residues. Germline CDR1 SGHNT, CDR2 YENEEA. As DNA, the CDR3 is TGTGCCAGCAGCTCGCCGAGGTACAATGAGCAGTTCTTC. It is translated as CASSSPRYNEQFF.

The CDR3 reads CASSIYRGQNTEAFF. The CDR3, as DNA: TGTGCCAGCAGCATTTACAGGGGGCAGAACACTGAAGCTTTCTTT. J is TRBJ1-1 and V is TRBV11-2; TRBD1 matches 9 bases. The CDR3 is 15 amino acids. Germline CDR1 and CDR2: SGHAT and FQNNGV. V lost 5 bases, J lost 1 base, and 5 bases stayed unmatched.